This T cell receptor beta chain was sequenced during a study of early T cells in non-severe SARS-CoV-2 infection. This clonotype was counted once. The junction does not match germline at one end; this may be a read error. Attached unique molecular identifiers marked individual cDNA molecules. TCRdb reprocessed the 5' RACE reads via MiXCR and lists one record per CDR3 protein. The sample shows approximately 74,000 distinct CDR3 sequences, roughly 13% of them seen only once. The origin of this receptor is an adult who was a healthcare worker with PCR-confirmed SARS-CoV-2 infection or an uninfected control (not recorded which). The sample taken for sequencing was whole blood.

CDR3 sequence (DNA): TGTGCCTGCAGCTATGCTAGCGGGGGGGCCGGTGAGCAGTTCTTC. This encodes CACSYASGGAGEQFF. This chain links TRBV7-6 with TRBJ2-1, with 12 bases that match TRBD2. In germline, CDR1 is SGHVS, CDR2 FNYEAQ. The CDR3 consists of 15 residues.